The entry below describes one T cell receptor beta chain. This sample is drawn from a study of cytomegalovirus exposure and HLA in healthy donors. Germline trimming cut 3 bases from V and 1 base from J; bases unmatched to any gene: 2. CDR1 is KGHSH and CDR2 is LQKENI in the germline V gene. The CDR3 spans 15 residues. The primer mix had 60 Vbeta and 13 Jbeta primers. Generated by immunoSEQ multiplex PCR, the TCRdb table keeps only in-frame clones and is missing some. The sample carries fewer than 250,000 clones, 65% to 85% recorded once. Sequencing input: PBMCs. The TCR was taken from a young woman in good health and CMV-seronegative. The rearrangement joins TRBV18 to TRBJ2-1; 8 bases line up with TRBD1. DNA for the CDR3: TGTGCCAGCTCACCGAACAGGGGGTCCTACAATGAGCAGTTCTTC. Protein product: CASSPNRGSYNEQFF.